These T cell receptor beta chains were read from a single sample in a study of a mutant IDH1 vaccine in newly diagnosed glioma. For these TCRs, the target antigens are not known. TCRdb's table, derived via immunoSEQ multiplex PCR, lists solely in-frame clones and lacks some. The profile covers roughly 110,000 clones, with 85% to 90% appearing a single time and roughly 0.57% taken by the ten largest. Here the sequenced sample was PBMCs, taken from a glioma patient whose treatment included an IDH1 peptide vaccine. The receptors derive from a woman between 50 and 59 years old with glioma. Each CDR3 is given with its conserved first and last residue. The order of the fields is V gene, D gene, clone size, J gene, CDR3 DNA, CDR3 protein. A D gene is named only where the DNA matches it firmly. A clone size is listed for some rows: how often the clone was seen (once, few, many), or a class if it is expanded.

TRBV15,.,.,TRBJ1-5,TGTGCCACCAGCAGACCCCTAACAGGACCTCAGCCCCAGCATTTT,CATSRPLTGPQPQHF
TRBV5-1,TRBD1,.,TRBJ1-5,TGCGCCAGCAGCACCGGGACAGGGGATCAGCCCCAGCATTTT,CASSTGTGDQPQHF
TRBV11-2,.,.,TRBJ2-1,TGTGCCAGCAGCTTGAAGGGACCGGCGGGATGGCAGCGAGGGCAGTTCTTC,CASSLKGPAGWQRGQFF
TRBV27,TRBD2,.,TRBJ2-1,TGTGCCAGCAGTTTATATCCCCTGGGGGCGGGAGGTCACAATGAGCAGTTCTTC,CASSLYPLGAGGHNEQFF
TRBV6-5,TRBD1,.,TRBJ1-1,TGTGCCAGCAGTGGTCAGGGGGGGTACACTGAAGCTTTCTTT,CASSGQGGYTEAFF
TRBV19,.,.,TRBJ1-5,TGTGCCAGCAAAGGGGGGATCAGCAATCAGCCCCAGCATTTT,CASKGGISNQPQHF
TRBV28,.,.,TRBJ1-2,TGTGCCAGCACCTTTACGGGGGGGAGCTATGGCTACACCTTC,CASTFTGGSYGYTF
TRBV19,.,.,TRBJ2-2,TGTGCCTCGGAAGGTAACACCGGGGAGCTGTTTTTT,CASEGNTGELFF
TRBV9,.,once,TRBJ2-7,TGTGCCAGCAGCCTGCCGGCGAACGAGCAGTACTTC,CASSLPANEQYF
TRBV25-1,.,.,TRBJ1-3,TGTGCCAGCAGAGGAAACACCATATATTTT,CASRGNTIYF
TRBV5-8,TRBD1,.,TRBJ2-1,TGTGCCAGCAGCTTGGACAGGGGGTTTTGGTTCTTC,CASSLDRGFWFF
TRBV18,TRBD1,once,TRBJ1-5,TGTGCCAGCTCACTGCTAGACAGGGGGCGCAATCAGCCCCAGCATTTT,CASSLLDRGRNQPQHF
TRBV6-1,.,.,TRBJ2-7,TGTGCCAGCAGTGAATCGGGACTCACTACCTACGAGCAGTACTTC,CASSESGLTTYEQYF
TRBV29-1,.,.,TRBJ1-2,TGCAGCGTTGAGACCCGGGTGCCCTATGGCTACACCTTC,CSVETRVPYGYTF
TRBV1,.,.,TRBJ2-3,TGCACCCTCCGGGGAAGTTACCCTAGCACAGATACGCAGTATTTT,CTLRGSYPSTDTQYF
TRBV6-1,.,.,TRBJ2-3,TGTGCCAGCAGTACGCGGACAGTTGGCACAGATACGCAGTATTTT,CASSTRTVGTDTQYF
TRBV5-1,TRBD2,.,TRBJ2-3,TGCGCCAGCAGCTTGGGTAGCGGGAGTGCAGATACGCAGTATTTT,CASSLGSGSADTQYF
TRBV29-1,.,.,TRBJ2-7,TGCAGCGTTGGACGGGGGTACGAGCAGTACTTC,CSVGRGYEQYF
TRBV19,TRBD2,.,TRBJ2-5,TGTGCCAGTAGTAGGTGGACTAGCGGGAGTAGGGAAGAGACCCAGTACTTC,CASSRWTSGSREETQYF
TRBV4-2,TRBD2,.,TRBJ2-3,TGTGCCAGCAGCCAAGATATGAAGGGAGGGACAGATACGCAGTATTTT,CASSQDMKGGTDTQYF
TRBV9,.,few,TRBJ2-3,TGTGCCAGCAGCGTAGTAGCAGGGCGCACAGATACGCAGTATTTT,CASSVVAGRTDTQYF
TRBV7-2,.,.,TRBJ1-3,TGTGCCAGCAGCTCCGCCGGGGCCTCTGGAAACACCATATATTTT,CASSSAGASGNTIYF
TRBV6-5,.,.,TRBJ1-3,TGTGCCAGCAGTTATCGAAGCTCTGGAAACACCATATATTTT,CASSYRSSGNTIYF
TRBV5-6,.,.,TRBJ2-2,TGTGCCAGCAGCCTTACCGCAGGGGCGGAGGAGCTGTTTTTT,CASSLTAGAEELFF
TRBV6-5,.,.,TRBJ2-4,TGTGCCAGCAGGTTGGAGGGGGCGGCCAAAAACATTCAGTACTTC,CASRLEGAAKNIQYF
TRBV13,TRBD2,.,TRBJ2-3,TGTGCCAGCAGCTTAGACGCTAGCGGGGGTTTCACAGATACGCAGTATTTT,CASSLDASGGFTDTQYF
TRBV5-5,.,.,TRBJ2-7,TGTGCCAGCAGTCCACTTTACGAGCAGTACTTC,CASSPLYEQYF
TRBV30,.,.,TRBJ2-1,TGTGCCTGGAGTGTCAGCGGCCCCTACAATGAGCAGTTCTTC,CAWSVSGPYNEQFF
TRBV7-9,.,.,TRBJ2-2,TGTGCCAGCAGAGCCGGGTTCCCCACCGGGGAGCTGTTTTTT,CASRAGFPTGELFF
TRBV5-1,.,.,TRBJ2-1,TGCGCCAGCAGCTTGTTAGGTCGAGGGTTCAATGAGCAGTTCTTC,CASSLLGRGFNEQFF
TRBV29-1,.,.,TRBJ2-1,TGCAGCGTTGAAGATACGGGGTACAATGAGCAGTTCTTC,CSVEDTGYNEQFF
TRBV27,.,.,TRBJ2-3,TGTGCCAGCAGTCCACTCCACAGGGAAACAGATACGCAGTATTTT,CASSPLHRETDTQYF
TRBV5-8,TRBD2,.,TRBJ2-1,TGTGCCAGCACCTTACTAGCGTTCCGTGGCGATGAGCAGTTCTTC,CASTLLAFRGDEQFF
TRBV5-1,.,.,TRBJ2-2,TGCGCCAGCAGCCGAACAGGGAATGTCGGGGAGCTGTTTTTT,CASSRTGNVGELFF
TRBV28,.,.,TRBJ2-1,TGTGCCAGCAGTTTCCCAATGACCTCCTACAATGAGCAGTTCTTC,CASSFPMTSYNEQFF
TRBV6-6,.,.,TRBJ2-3,TGTGCCAGCAGTCACCAGGGGCGGACTAGCACAGATACGCAGTATTTT,CASSHQGRTSTDTQYF
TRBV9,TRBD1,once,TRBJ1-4,TGTGCCAGCAGCGGGGGACAGACTGCAACTAATGAAAAACTGTTTTTT,CASSGGQTATNEKLFF
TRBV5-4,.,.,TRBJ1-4,TGTGCCAGCAGCGAGGAGGGATTTAATGAAAAACTGTTTTTT,CASSEEGFNEKLFF
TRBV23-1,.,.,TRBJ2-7,TGCGCCAGCAGTCAATCGGCGGGGAAAGAGCAGTACTTC,CASSQSAGKEQYF
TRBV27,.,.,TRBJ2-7,TGTGCCAGCAGTCCCACTCTCTACGAGCAGTACTTC,CASSPTLYEQYF
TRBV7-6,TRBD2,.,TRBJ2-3,TGTGCCAGCAGCTTAACTAGCGGGGTTTACACAGATACGCAGTATTTT,CASSLTSGVYTDTQYF
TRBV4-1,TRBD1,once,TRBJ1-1,TGCGCCAGCAGCCAAGTGCTAGGGGGCGGGTTTCTAGAAGCTTTCTTT,CASSQVLGGGFLEAFF